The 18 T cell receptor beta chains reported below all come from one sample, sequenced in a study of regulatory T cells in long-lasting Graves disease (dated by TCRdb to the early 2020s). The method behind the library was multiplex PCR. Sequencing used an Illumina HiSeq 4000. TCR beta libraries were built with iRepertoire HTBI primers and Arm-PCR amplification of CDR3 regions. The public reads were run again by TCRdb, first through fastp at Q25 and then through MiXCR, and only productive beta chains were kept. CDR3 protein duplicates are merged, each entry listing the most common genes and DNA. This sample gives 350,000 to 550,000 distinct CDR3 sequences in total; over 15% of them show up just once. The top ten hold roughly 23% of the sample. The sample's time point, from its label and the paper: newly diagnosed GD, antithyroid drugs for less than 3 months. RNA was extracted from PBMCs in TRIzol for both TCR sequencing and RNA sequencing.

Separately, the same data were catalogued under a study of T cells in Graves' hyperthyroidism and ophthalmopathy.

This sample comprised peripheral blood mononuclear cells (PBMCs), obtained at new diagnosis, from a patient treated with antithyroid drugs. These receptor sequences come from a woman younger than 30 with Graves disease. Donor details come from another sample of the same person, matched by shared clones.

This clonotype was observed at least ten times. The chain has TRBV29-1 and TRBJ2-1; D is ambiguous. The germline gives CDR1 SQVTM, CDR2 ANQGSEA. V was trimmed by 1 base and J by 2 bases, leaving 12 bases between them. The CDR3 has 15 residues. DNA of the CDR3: TGCAGCGTTGAAGGGGCGGTTTTCACCTACAATGAGCAGTTCTTC. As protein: CSVEGAVFTYNEQFF.

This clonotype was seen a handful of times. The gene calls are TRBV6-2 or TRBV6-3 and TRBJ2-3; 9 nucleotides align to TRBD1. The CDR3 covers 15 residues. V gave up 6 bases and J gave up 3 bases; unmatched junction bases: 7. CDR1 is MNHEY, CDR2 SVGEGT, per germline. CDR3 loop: CASSRGTGYTDTQYF. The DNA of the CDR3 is TGTGCCAGCAGCCGGGGGACAGGGTATACAGATACGCAGTATTTT.

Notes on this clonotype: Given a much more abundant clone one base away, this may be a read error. DNA for the CDR3: TGTGCCAGCACCTATAGCGGGAGTACCTACGGGCAGTACTTC. As protein: CASTYSGSTYGQYF. The V call is TRBV7-2, the J call TRBJ2-7; 9 bases map to TRBD2. Germline V lookup: CDR1 SGHTA, CDR2 FQGNSA. The CDR3 has 14 residues.

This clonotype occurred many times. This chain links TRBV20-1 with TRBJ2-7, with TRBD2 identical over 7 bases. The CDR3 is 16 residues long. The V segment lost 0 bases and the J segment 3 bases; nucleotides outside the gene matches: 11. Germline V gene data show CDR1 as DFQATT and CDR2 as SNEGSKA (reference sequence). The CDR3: CSARDWGPGTNYEQYF. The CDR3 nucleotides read TGCAGTGCTAGAGATTGGGGCCCCGGGACTAACTACGAGCAGTACTTC.

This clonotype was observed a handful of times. The CDR3, as DNA: TGTGCCAGCAGCTTCCCCCCTGCGGGAGCATTCAAGGAGACCCAGTACTTC. Translated, it gives CASSFPPAGAFKETQYF. This chain uses TRBV7-9 with TRBJ2-5; TRBD2 matches at 7 bases. This CDR3 contains 17 residues. Germline V lookup: CDR1 SEHNR, CDR2 FQNEAQ (reference sequence). Unmatched junction bases numbered 15, after V lost 3 bases and J lost 5 bases.

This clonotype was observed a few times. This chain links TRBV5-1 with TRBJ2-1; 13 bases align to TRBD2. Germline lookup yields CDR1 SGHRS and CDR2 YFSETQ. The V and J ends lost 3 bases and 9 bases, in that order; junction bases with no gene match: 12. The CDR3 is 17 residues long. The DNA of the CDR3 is TGCGCCAGCAGCTGGACTAGCGGGAGTATCGCCCCCGGTGAGCAGTTCTTC. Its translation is CASSWTSGSIAPGEQFF.

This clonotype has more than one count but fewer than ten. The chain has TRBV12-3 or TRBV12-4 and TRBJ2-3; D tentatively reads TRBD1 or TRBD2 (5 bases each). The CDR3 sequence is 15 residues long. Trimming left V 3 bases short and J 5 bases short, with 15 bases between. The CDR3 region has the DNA TGTGCCAGCAGTTTCGGGACGATACGAGGAGATACGCAGTATTTT. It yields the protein CASSFGTIRGDTQYF.

CDR3 sequence: CASSQVADQATEAFF. The CDR3 bases are TGTGCCAGCAGCCAAGTCGCCGATCAGGCCACTGAAGCTTTCTTT. The genes are TRBV4-2 and TRBJ1-1; D remains unclear. The CDR3 length is 15 residues. Germline values: CDR1 LGHNA, CDR2 YNFKEQ. Trimming shortened V by 1 base and J by 4 bases, and 13 bases separated the two germline ends.

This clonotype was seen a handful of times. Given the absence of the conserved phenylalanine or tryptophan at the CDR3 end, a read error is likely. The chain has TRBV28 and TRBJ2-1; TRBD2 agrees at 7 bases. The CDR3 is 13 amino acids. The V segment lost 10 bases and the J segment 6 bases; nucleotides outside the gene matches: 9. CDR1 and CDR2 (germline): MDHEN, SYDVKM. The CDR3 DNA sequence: TGTGCCACTGCGGGAGTCCCGTCCAATGAGCAGTTCGTC. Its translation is CATAGVPSNEQFV.

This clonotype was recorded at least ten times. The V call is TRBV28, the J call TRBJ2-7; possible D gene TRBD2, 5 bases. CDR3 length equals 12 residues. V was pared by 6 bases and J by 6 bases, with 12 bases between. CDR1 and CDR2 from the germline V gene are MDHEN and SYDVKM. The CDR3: CASSLLVFEQYF. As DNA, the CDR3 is TGTGCCAGCAGCTTACTAGTTTTCGAGCAGTACTTC.

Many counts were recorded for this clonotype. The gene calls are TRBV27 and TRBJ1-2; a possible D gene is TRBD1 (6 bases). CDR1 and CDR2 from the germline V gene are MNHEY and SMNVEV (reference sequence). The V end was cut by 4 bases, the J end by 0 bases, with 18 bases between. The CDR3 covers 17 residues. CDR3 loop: CASSSILDRRANYGYTF. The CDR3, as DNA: TGTGCCAGCAGTTCCATCCTGGACAGACGTGCTAACTATGGCTACACCTTC.

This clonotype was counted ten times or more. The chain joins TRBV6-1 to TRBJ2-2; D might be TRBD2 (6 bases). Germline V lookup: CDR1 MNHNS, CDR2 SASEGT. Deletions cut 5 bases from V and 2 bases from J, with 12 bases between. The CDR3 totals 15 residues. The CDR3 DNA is TGTGCCAGCAGTAGACTAGGCGGAAACACCGGGGAGCTGTTTTTT. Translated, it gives CASSRLGGNTGELFF.

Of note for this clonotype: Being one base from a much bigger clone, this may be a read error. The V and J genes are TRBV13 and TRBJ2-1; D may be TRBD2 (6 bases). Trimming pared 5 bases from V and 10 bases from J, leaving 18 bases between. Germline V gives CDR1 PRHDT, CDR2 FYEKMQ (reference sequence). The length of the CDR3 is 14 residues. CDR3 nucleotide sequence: TGTGCCAGCAGCCCACGACTAGAAGTCTACGAGCAGTTCTTC. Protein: CASSPRLEVYEQFF. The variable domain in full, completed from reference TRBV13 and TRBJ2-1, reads AAGVIQSPRHLIKEKRETATLKCYPIPRHDTVYWYQQGPGQDPQFLISFYEKMQSDKGSIPDRFSAQQFSDYHSELNMSSLELGDSALYFCASSPRLEVYEQFFGPGTRLTVL.

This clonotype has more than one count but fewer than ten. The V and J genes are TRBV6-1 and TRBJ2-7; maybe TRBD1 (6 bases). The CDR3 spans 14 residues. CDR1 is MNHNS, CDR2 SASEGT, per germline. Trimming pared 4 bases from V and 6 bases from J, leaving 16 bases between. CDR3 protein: CASSVDRWVGEQYF. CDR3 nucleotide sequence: TGTGCCAGCAGTGTCGACAGGTGGGTAGGCGAGCAGTACTTC.

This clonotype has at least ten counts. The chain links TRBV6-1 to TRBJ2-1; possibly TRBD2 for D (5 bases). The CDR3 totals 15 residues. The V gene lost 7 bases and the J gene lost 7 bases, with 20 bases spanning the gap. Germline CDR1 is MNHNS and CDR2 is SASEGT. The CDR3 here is CASNKVLLRGNEQFF. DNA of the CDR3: TGTGCCAGCAATAAGGTCCTCCTGAGAGGGAATGAGCAGTTCTTC.

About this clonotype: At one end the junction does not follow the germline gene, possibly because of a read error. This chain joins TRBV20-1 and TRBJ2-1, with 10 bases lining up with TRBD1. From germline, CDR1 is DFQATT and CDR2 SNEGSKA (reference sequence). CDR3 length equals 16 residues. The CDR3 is CSARGQGMSSYSEQFF. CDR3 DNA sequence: TGCAGTGCTAGGGGACAGGGGATGAGCTCCTACAGTGAGCAGTTCTTC.

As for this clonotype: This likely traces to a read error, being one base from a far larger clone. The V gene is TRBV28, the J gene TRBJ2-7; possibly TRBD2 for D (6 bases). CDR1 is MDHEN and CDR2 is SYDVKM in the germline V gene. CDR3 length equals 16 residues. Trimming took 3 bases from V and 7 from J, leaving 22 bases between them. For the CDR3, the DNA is TGTGCCAGCAGTTTGGAGGGATGGGGCGCATTCAATGAGCAGTACTTC. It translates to CASSLEGWGAFNEQYF.

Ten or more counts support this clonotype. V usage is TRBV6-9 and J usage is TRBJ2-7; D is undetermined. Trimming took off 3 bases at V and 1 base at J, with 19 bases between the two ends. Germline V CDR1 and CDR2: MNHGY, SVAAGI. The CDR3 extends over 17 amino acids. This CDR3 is CASSYSVPLGSSYEQYF. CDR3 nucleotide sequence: TGTGCCAGCAGTTACAGCGTTCCCCTAGGTAGTTCCTACGAGCAGTACTTC.